This T cell receptor beta chain is from a study of T cell repertoires in cytomegalovirus infection. Study in general: Recently described HLA-C-restricted plus well-studied HLA-B-restricted CMV epitopes were used. Public TCR beta signatures marked donors with CMV infection and the matching HLA.

With regard to this clonotype: Antigen: not known.

Study observations and caveats: Summed frequency of shared TCR beta families picked out CMV carriers who also had the relevant HLA. The response measured ex vivo was dominated by TCR beta clonotypes (HLA-C-restricted and CMV-specific).

TCRdb called the reads again in MiXCR, with one record for every CDR3 protein. The sample contains fewer than 130,000 distinct CDR3 sequences, over 40% of which appear only once. This clonotype originated in a human donor in good health (CMV status not recorded). Some clones in this sample may be carry-over from other donors' samples. This specimen was CD8+ T cells from cultured PBMCs, taken from culture after CMV antigen stimulation.

The CDR3 DNA is TGTGCCAGCAGTCTCGACAGGGTAGGCGGCTACACCTTC. Its translation is CASSLDRVGGYTF. The chain couples TRBV27 to TRBJ1-2; 7 bases align to TRBD1. Trimming at V came to 5 bases and at J to 8 bases, leaving 8 bases not matched to a gene. This CDR3 spans 13 amino acids. CDR1 is MNHEY, CDR2 SMNVEV, per germline (reference sequence).